The rows below give T cell receptor beta chains drawn from one sample of a study of blood T cell repertoires in COVID-19. Produced via immunoSEQ multiplex PCR; TCRdb's table is partial and in-frame only. The sample lists 80,000 to 95,000 clones, roughly 85% occurring once. Sequencing was done on a sample of peripheral blood. These receptors originate from a man at least 80 years old with acute or convalescent COVID-19. The CDR3 runs from the conserved cysteine through the conserved F or W. The order of the fields is V gene, clone size, J gene, CDR3 protein. Rows may omit the clone size; those that give it use once, few, many or a size class.

TRBV7-2,-,TRBJ2-6,CASIQRAGANVLTF
TRBV5-6,-,TRBJ2-7,CASSLQLGPSSYEQYF
TRBV28,-,TRBJ1-2,CASSALGGYNGYTF
TRBV25-1,-,TRBJ1-4,CASSESGVGEKLFF
TRBV2,-,TRBJ1-6,CASSELVGNSPLHF
TRBV7-2,many,TRBJ1-1,CASSSGRGFVAFF
TRBV21-1,-,TRBJ2-1,CASSKASGFYNEQFF
TRBV24-1,once,TRBJ1-4,CATSKGLGEKLFF
TRBV11-2,-,TRBJ2-3,CASSPAEVRNTQYF
TRBV18,few,TRBJ2-2,CASSPRQGFGELFF
TRBV28,few,TRBJ1-2,CASRPTGGNGYTF
TRBV20-1,-,TRBJ2-3,CSASSLAGATDTQYF
TRBV13,-,TRBJ2-6,CASSPGQYSGANVLTF
TRBV4-1,-,TRBJ2-1,CASSLATSGAYNEQFF
TRBV19,-,TRBJ2-2,CASSIAGGANTGELFF
TRBV27,-,TRBJ2-7,CASSSYPERVVYEQYF
TRBV28,-,TRBJ2-1,CASSSPGGAGYNEQFF
TRBV20-1,-,TRBJ2-5,CSVTRETQYF
TRBV9,-,TRBJ2-2,CASSVEDVSGTANTGELFF
TRBV19,-,TRBJ1-5,CASSLQGAQPQHF
TRBV21-1,-,TRBJ2-3,CASSPGGPSTDTQYF
TRBV6-5,-,TRBJ2-7,CASTRGQPPLGEQYF
TRBV18,-,TRBJ1-1,CASSPGQGYTEAFF
TRBV2,-,TRBJ2-1,CASSELRVDYNEQFF
TRBV5-6,once,TRBJ1-2,CASSPGQLNYGYTF
TRBV30,-,TRBJ2-2,CAWRGGGVNTGELFF
TRBV6-5,-,TRBJ1-4,CASSYFQDNEKLFF
TRBV11-1,-,TRBJ2-7,CASSLAGGAYEQYF
TRBV28,once,TRBJ1-3,CASCLGTGPPGNTIYF
TRBV10-3,-,TRBJ2-7,CAIRSGAGGVREQYF
TRBV5-4,-,TRBJ1-2,CASSLGQDPRSHYGYTF
TRBV20-1,-,TRBJ1-5,CSASQIQENSNQPQHF
TRBV29-1,-,TRBJ1-1,CSVRMGEGNTEAFF
TRBV6-6,once,TRBJ1-4,CASRDRQATNEKLFF
TRBV5-1,once,TRBJ1-4,CASSGTGQGNEKLFF
TRBV6-5,-,TRBJ1-5,CASSRTGGGQPQHF
TRBV3-1/TRBV3-2,-,TRBJ2-5,CASSPLNPAGGQETQYF
TRBV19,-,TRBJ2-7,CASSTLTSGSLGEQYF
TRBV14,-,TRBJ2-5,CASSQDRLAGGETQYF
TRBV4-2,-,TRBJ1-2,CASSQATGNYGYTF